What follows is one TCR beta chain and its context. The data stem from a study of cytomegalovirus exposure and HLA in healthy donors. Vbeta (60) and Jbeta (13) primers were used in the PCR. Clones were read by immunoSEQ multiplex PCR, and TCRdb kept only the in-frame ones, dropping some. The repertoire has fewer than 250,000 clones, about 77% of them found once; the top ten carry 4.5% to 5.5%. The length of the CDR3 is 15 residues. After removal of 3 bases from V and 3 bases from J, the junction contained 5 bases not matched to a gene. The V gene's germline CDR1 is SGHVS and CDR2 FNYEAQ. This chain joins TRBV7-6 and TRBJ1-2, with TRBD1 matching 9 bases. Sequencing was carried out using PBMCs. The clonotype was recovered from a man aged 30 to 45 in good health and CMV-seropositive. The CDR3 DNA follows: TGTGCCAGCAGCTTGGGACAGGGAGCCTACTATGGCTACACCTTC. It encodes CASSLGQGAYYGYTF.